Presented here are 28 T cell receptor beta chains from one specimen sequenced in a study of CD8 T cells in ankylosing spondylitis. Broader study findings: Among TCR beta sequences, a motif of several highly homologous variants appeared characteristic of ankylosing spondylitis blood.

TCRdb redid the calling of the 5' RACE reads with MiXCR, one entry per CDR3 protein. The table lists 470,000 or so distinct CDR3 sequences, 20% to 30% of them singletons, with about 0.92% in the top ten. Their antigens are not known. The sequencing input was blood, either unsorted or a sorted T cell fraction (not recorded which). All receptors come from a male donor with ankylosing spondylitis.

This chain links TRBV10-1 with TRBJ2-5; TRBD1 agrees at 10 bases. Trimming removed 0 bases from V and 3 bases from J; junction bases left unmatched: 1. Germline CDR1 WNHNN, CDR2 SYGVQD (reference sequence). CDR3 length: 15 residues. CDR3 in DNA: TGCGCCAGCAGTGAGTCGGGGACAGGGGAAGAGACCCAGTACTTC. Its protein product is CASSESGTGEETQYF.

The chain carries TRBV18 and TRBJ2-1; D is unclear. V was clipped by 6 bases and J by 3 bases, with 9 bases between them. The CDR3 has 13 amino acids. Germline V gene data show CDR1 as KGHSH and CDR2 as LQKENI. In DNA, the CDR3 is TGTGCCAGCTCCCCGGCGGACTACAATGAGCAGTTCTTC. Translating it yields CASSPADYNEQFF. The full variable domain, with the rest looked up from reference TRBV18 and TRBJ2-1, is NAGVMQNPRHLVRRRGQEARLRCSPMKGHSHVYWYRQLPEEGLKFMVYLQKENIIDESGMPKERFSAEFPKEGPSILRIQQVVRGDSAAYFCASSPADYNEQFFGPGTRLTVL.

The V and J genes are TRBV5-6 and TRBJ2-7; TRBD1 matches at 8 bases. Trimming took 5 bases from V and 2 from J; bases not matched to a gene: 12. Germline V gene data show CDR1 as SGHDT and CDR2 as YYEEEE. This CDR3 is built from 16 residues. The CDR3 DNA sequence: TGTGCCAGCAGGGCTGCCCCCGGACAGGGCACCTACGAGCAGTACTTC. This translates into CASRAAPGQGTYEQYF.

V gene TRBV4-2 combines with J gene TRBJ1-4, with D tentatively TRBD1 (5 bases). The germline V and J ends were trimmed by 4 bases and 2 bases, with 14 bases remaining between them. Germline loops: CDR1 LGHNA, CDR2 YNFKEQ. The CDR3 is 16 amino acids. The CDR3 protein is CASSPHPEGTNEKLFF. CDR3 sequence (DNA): TGTGCCAGCAGCCCCCATCCCGAGGGGACTAATGAAAAACTGTTTTTT.

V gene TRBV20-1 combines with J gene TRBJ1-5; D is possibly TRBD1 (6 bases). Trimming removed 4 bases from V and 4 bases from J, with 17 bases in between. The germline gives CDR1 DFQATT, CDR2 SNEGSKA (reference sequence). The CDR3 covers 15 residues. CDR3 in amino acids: CSAKTSGQPNQPQHF. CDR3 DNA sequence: TGCAGTGCTAAGACCTCGGGACAACCAAATCAGCCCCAGCATTTT.

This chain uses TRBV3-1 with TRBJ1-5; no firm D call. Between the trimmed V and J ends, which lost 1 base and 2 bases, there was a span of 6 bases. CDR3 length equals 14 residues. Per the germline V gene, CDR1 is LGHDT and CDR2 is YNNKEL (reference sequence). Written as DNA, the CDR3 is TGTGCCAGCAGCCAAGCGCAGGGCAATCAGCCCCAGCATTTT. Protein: CASSQAQGNQPQHF.

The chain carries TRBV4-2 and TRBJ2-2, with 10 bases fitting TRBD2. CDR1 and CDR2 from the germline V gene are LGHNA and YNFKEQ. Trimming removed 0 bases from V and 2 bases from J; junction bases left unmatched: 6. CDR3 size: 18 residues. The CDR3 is CASSQESTSGTNTGELFF. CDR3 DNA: TGTGCCAGCAGCCAAGAAAGTACTAGCGGGACTAACACCGGGGAGCTGTTTTTT.

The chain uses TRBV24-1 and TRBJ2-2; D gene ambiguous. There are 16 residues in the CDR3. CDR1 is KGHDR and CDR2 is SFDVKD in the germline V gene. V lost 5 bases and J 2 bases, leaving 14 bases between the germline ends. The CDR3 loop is CATSGHDGSNTGELFF. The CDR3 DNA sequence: TGTGCCACCAGTGGCCATGACGGTAGTAACACCGGGGAGCTGTTTTTT.

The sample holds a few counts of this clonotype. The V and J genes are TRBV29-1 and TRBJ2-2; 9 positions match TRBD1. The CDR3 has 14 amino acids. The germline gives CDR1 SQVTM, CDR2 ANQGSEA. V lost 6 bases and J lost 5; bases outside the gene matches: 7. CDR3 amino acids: CSVLRDRVTGELFF. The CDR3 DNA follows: TGCAGCGTCCTGCGGGACAGGGTAACCGGGGAGCTGTTTTTT.

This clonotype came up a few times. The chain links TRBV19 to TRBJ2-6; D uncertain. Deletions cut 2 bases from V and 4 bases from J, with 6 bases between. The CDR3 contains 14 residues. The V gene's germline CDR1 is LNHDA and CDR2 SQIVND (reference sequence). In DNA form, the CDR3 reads TGTGCCAGTAGTATAATGGCCGGGGCCAACGTCCTGACTTTC. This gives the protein CASSIMAGANVLTF.

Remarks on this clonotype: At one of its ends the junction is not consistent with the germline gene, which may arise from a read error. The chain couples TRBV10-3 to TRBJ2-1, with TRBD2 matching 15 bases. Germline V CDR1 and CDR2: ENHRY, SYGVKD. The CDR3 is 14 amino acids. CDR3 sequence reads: CAFSGLAGGNEQFF. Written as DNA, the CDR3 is TGTGCCTTCAGTGGACTAGCGGGAGGGAATGAGCAGTTCTTC.

The CDR3 loop reads CASSPSPDGGGYTF. DNA for the CDR3: TGTGCCAGCAGCCCCTCCCCCGATGGAGGGGGCTACACCTTC. The J gene is TRBJ1-2, the V gene TRBV12-3 or TRBV12-4; D is undetermined. This CDR3 comprises 14 residues. V was trimmed by 6 bases and J by 8 bases, leaving 19 bases between them.

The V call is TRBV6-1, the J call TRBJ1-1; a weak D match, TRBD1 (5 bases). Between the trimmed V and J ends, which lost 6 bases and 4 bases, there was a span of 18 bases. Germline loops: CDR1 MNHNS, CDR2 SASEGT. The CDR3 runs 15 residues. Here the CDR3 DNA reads TGTGCCAGCAGAAAGACAGTCGAGGCAGGCACTGAAGCTTTCTTT. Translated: CASRKTVEAGTEAFF.

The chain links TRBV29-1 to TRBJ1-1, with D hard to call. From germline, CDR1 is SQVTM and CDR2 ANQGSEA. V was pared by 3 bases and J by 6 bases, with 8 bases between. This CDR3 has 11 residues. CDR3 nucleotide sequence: TGCAGCGTTGATATGGGCCCTGAAGCTTTCTTT. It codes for CSVDMGPEAFF.

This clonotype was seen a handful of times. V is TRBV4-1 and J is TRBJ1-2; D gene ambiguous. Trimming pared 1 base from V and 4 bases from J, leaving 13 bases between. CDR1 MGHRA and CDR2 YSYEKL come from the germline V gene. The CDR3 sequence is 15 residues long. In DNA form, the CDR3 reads TGCGCCAGCAGCCAAGTACCGGGCACGGGCTATGGCTACACCTTC. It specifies CASSQVPGTGYGYTF.

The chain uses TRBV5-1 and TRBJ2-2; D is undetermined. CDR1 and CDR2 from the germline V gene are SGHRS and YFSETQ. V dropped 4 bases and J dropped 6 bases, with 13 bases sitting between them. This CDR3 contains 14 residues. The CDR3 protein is CASSQEVLAGELFF. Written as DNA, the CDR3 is TGCGCCAGCAGCCAAGAAGTGCTAGCCGGGGAGCTGTTTTTT. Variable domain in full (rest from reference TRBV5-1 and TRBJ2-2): KAGVTQTPRYLIKTRGQQVTLSCSPISGHRSVSWYQQTPGQGLQFLFEYFSETQRNKGNFPGRFSGRQFSNSRSEMNVSTLELGDSALYLCASSQEVLAGELFFGEGSRLTVL.

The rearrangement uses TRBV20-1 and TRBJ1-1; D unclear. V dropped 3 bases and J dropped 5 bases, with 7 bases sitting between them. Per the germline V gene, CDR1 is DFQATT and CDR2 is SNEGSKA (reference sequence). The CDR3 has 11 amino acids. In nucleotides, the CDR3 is TGCAGTGCTAGTACAGAAACTGAAGCTTTCTTT. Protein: CSASTETEAFF.

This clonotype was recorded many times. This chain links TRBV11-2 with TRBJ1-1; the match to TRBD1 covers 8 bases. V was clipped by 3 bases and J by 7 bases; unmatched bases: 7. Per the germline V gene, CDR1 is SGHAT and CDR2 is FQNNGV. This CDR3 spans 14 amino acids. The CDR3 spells CASSFGQGAVEAFF. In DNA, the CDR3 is TGTGCCAGCAGCTTTGGCCAGGGGGCGGTTGAAGCTTTCTTT. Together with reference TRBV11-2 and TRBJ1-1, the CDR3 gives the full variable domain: EAGVAQSPRYKIIEKRQSVAFWCNPISGHATLYWYQQILGQGPKLLIQFQNNGVVDDSQLPKDRFSAERLKGVDSTLKIQPAKLEDSAVYLCASSFGQGAVEAFFGQGTRLTVV.

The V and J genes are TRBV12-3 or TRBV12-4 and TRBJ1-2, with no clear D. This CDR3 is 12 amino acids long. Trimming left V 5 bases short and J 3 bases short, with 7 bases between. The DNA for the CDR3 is TGTGCCAGCAGTGACACCCACTATGGCTACACCTTC. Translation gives CASSDTHYGYTF.

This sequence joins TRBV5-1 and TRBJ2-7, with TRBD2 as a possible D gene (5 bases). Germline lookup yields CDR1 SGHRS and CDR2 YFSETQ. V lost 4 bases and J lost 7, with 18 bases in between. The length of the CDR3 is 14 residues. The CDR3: CASSPRGSLGEQYF. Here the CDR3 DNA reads TGCGCCAGCAGCCCCCGGGGTAGCTTGGGGGAGCAGTACTTC. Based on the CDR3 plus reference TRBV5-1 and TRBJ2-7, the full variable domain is KAGVTQTPRYLIKTRGQQVTLSCSPISGHRSVSWYQQTPGQGLQFLFEYFSETQRNKGNFPGRFSGRQFSNSRSEMNVSTLELGDSALYLCASSPRGSLGEQYFGPGTRLTVT.

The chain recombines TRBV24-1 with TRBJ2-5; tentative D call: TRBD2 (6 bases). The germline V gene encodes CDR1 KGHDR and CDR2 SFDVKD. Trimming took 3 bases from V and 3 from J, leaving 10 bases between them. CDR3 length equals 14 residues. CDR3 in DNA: TGTGCCACCAGTGATCTGGGAGGAAAAGAGACCCAGTACTTC. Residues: CATSDLGGKETQYF.

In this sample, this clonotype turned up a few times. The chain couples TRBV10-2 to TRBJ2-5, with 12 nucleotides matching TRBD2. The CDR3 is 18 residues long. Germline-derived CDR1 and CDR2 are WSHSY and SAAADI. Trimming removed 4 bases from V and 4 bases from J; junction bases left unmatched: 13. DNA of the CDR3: TGCGCCAGCAGTGTTCCGACTAGCGGGAGACACCCCAGAGAGACCCAGTACTTC. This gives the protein CASSVPTSGRHPRETQYF.

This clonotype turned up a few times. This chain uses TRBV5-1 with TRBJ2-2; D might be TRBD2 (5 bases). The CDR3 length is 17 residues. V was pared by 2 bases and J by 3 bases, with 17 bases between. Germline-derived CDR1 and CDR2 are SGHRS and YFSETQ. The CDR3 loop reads CASSLPLTRRDTGELFF. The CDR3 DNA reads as TGCGCCAGCAGCTTACCTTTAACTAGGCGGGACACCGGGGAGCTGTTTTTT.

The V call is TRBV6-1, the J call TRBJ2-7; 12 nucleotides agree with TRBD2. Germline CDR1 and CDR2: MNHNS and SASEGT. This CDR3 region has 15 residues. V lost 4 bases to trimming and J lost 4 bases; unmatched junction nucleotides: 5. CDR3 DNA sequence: TGTGCCAGCAGTGCAGGACTAGCGGGGACTTACGAGCAGTACGTC. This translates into CASSAGLAGTYEQYV.

The DNA of the CDR3 is TGTGCCAGTAGTATAAGGGATAGCTCCTACAATGAGCAGTTCTTC. It codes for CASSIRDSSYNEQFF. The chain recombines TRBV19 with TRBJ2-1; D uncertain. CDR1 is LNHDA and CDR2 is SQIVND in the germline V gene (reference sequence). The CDR3 is 15 amino acids. V dropped 2 bases and J dropped 0 bases, with 8 bases sitting between them.

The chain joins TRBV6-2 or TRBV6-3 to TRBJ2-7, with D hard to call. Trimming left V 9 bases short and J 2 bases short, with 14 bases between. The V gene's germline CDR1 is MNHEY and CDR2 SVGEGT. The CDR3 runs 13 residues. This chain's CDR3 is CASCDPQTYEQYF. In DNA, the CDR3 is TGTGCCAGTTGTGATCCGCAAACCTACGAGCAGTACTTC.

The CDR3 loop is CASSLGGTGGNYGYTF. The CDR3 coding sequence is TGTGCCAGCAGCTTAGGGGGGACAGGGGGTAACTATGGCTACACCTTC. The chain recombines TRBV7-2 with TRBJ1-2; 11 positions match TRBD1. Germline CDR1 reads SGHTA; CDR2 reads FQGNSA. The V segment lost 1 base and the J segment 1 base; nucleotides outside the gene matches: 2. The CDR3 has 16 amino acids. Supplemented by reference TRBV7-2 and TRBJ1-2, the full variable domain reads GAGVSQSPSNKVTEKGKDVELRCDPISGHTALYWYRQSLGQGLEFLIYFQGNSAPDKSGLPSDRFSAERTGGSVSTLTIQRTQQEDSAVYLCASSLGGTGGNYGYTFGSGTRLTVV.

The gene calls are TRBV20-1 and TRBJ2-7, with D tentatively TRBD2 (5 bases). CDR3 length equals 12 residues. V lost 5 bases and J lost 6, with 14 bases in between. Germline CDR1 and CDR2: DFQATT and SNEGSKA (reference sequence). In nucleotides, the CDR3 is TGCAGTGCTCCCGGACTGACGGGCGAGCAGTACTTC. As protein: CSAPGLTGEQYF.